This TCR beta chain was captured in a study of cytomegalovirus exposure and HLA in healthy donors. Points from the study as a whole: In a later analysis, TCR beta V- and J-gene trimming was associated with a missense DCLRE1C variant. Across donors, presence/absence analyses took sequencing depth to be roughly uniform.

In the PCR, 60 Vbeta and 13 Jbeta primers were used. The method was immunoSEQ multiplex PCR; TCRdb's version includes in-frame clones alone and lacks a portion of them. Among 150,000 or so clones listed, approximately 80% were seen once. About this clone: Its antigen is unknown. One junction end does not reproduce the germline sequence, and a read error may be involved.

The CDR3 loop spans 12 amino acids. Germline CDR1 SGHAT, CDR2 FQNNGV. Unrecorded immune exposure was likely among donors, who were nominally healthy when sampled. The material sequenced was PBMCs. The chain employs TRBV11-2 and TRBJ1-4, with a possible D match to TRBD1 (5 bases). The receptor was derived from a woman aged 50 to 65 in good health and CMV-seropositive. The CDR3 here is CASSPWGGERVF. The CDR3 DNA is TGTGCCAGCAGCCCATGGGGGGGAGAGAGGGTTTTT.